This TCR beta chain was identified in a study of cytomegalovirus exposure and HLA in healthy donors. Notes on the study in general: Likely technical artifact: a cluster of highly shared sequence variants. In an earlier analysis, in roughly 600 donors, most V segments appeared productive either ~90% or ~30% of the time.

The PCR contained 60 Vbeta and 13 Jbeta primers. Produced via immunoSEQ multiplex PCR; TCRdb's table is partial and in-frame only. The table lists 45,000 to 65,000 clones, approximately 70% of them singletons. For this clone: The antigen remains unidentified.

The CDR3 covers 11 residues. Germline CDR1 and CDR2: SGHVS and FQNEAQ. V lost 1 base and J lost 12, with 7 bases in between. Sequences were obtained from PBMCs. The clonotype originates from a woman aged 45-60 years in good health and CMV-seropositive. The rearrangement joins TRBV7-8 to TRBJ2-1; D unclear. In DNA form, the CDR3 reads TGTGCCAGCAGCTTAGTCGGGTGGCAGTTCTTC. Residues: CASSLVGWQFF.